This passage covers 24 T cell receptor beta chains from one sample sequenced in a study of Graves' ophthalmopathy and Graves' hyperthyroidism. The TCR beta CDR3 regions underwent amplification from RNA transcripts. Second-round multiplex PCR came after first-round RT-PCR with HTBI primers. Each CDR3 protein gets one entry after TCRdb re-called the multiplex PCR reads with MiXCR. Among approximately 700,000 distinct CDR3 sequences listed, roughly two fifths were seen once. The sequencing input was peripheral blood. These receptors were taken from an adult man with Graves' ophthalmopathy.

The V and J genes are TRBV7-3 and TRBJ2-5, with D uncertain. Germline V gives CDR1 SGHTA, CDR2 FQGTGA. This CDR3 comprises 17 residues. Deletions cut 2 bases from V and 0 bases from J, with 16 bases between. The CDR3 region is CASSLGPRVQYQETQYF. CDR3 nucleotide sequence: TGTGCCAGCAGCTTAGGACCCCGGGTACAGTACCAAGAGACCCAGTACTTC.

This clonotype was recorded many times. The chain carries TRBV7-2 and TRBJ1-1; D may be TRBD1 (5 bases). The CDR3 length is 14 residues. The germline V gene has CDR1 SGHTA and CDR2 FQGNSA. V was pared by 6 bases and J by 1 base, with 12 bases between. CDR3 residues: CASRSGQGNTEAFF. The CDR3 nucleotides are TGTGCCAGCAGGTCCGGGCAGGGGAACACTGAAGCTTTCTTT.

In this sample, this clonotype turned up many times. DNA of the CDR3: TGTGCCACCAACGAGGGCGAGGGCTACACCTTC. Translated, it gives CATNEGEGYTF. The J gene is TRBJ1-2, the V gene TRBV2; D not resolved. The V gene lost 10 bases and the J gene lost 8 bases, with 14 bases spanning the gap. This CDR3 region has 11 residues. The V gene's germline CDR1 is SNHLY and CDR2 FYNNEI.

This clonotype was found many times. This rearrangement joins TRBV10-3 to TRBJ1-2; D is unresolved. The CDR3 is 13 amino acids. Deletions cut 3 bases from V and 8 bases from J, with 13 bases between. The germline CDR1 and CDR2 sequences are ENHRY and SYGVKD. The DNA of the CDR3 is TGTGCCATCAGTGATGAAAGGGCGAGCGGCTACACCTTC. Translated, it gives CAISDERASGYTF.

The V gene is TRBV6-5, the J gene TRBJ1-1, with 7 bases matching TRBD1. Germline lookup yields CDR1 MNHEY and CDR2 SVGAGI. Trimming at V came to 6 bases and at J to 8 bases, leaving 12 bases not matched to a gene. The CDR3 sequence is 14 residues long. The CDR3 sequence: CASRIDRAVPEAFF. DNA for the CDR3: TGTGCCAGCAGAATCGACAGGGCAGTTCCCGAAGCTTTCTTT.

V and J are TRBV20-1 and TRBJ1-2; no reliable D call. With 2 bases removed from V and 7 bases from J, the gap between germline ends came to 14 bases. The CDR3 is made up of 13 amino acids. Germline CDR1 reads DFQATT; CDR2 reads SNEGSKA (reference sequence). The CDR3 region is CSARLAGFSGYTF. For the CDR3, the DNA is TGCAGTGCTAGATTGGCGGGATTCTCTGGCTACACCTTC.

V gene TRBV2 combines with J gene TRBJ1-2; D is possibly TRBD1 (5 bases). This CDR3 has 16 residues. Germline CDR1 SNHLY, CDR2 FYNNEI. V lost 2 bases and J 4 bases, leaving 17 bases between the germline ends. In DNA, the CDR3 is TGTGCCAGCAGTGAATCCGGGCCAGGGACCCCCTATGGCTACACCTTC. Its translation is CASSESGPGTPYGYTF.

The sample holds a few counts of this clonotype. The chain recombines TRBV6-5 with TRBJ2-7; 7 bases align to TRBD1. The CDR3 spans 13 residues. V lost 2 bases and J lost 5; bases outside the gene matches: 3. Germline-derived CDR1 and CDR2 are MNHEY and SVGAGI. CDR3 residues: CASSYGTGDEQYF. CDR3 coding DNA: TGTGCCAGCAGTTACGGCACAGGGGACGAGCAGTACTTC.

The chain carries TRBV2 and TRBJ1-1; D might be TRBD1 (5 bases). The CDR3 consists of 15 residues. From germline, CDR1 is SNHLY and CDR2 FYNNEI. The V gene lost 6 bases and the J gene lost 2 bases, with 16 bases spanning the gap. This CDR3 is CASSKALGANTEAFF. The CDR3 DNA follows: TGTGCCAGCAGCAAGGCACTAGGGGCCAACACTGAAGCTTTCTTT.

This chain links TRBV29-1 with TRBJ2-2; possibly TRBD1 for D (7 bases). Germline loops: CDR1 SQVTM, CDR2 ANQGSEA. Trimming pared 2 bases from V and 6 bases from J, leaving 16 bases between. This CDR3 comprises 15 residues. CDR3 in amino acids: CSVESEGAFAGELFF. The CDR3 region has the DNA TGCAGCGTTGAATCGGAGGGGGCTTTTGCCGGGGAGCTGTTTTTT.

This clonotype showed up just a few times. This rearrangement joins TRBV20-1 to TRBJ1-1; the match to TRBD1 covers 8 bases. V lost 6 bases, J lost 1 base, and 4 bases stayed unmatched. The germline V gene has CDR1 DFQATT and CDR2 SNEGSKA (reference sequence). This CDR3 has 13 residues. The chain's CDR3 is CSAPGTGNTEAFF. The CDR3 DNA follows: TGCAGTGCCCCCGGGACAGGGAACACTGAAGCTTTCTTT.

This clonotype was found many times. This chain uses TRBV29-1 with TRBJ2-2; D is unclear. Trimming pared 4 bases from V and 4 bases from J, leaving 10 bases between. The CDR3 is 13 residues long. Germline values: CDR1 SQVTM, CDR2 ANQGSEA. The CDR3 region is CSVGPLGTGELFF. The CDR3 region has the DNA TGCAGCGTTGGACCGTTGGGCACCGGGGAGCTGTTTTTT.

This sequence joins TRBV20-1 and TRBJ2-7; 7 bases agree with TRBD1. Germline V gene sequence: CDR1 DFQATT, CDR2 SNEGSKA (reference sequence). The CDR3 totals 15 residues. Trimming cost V 1 base and J 2 bases; bases outside gene matches: 8. The CDR3 coding sequence is TGCAGTGCTAGAGTCCCGGGACAGTCGGCCTACGAGCAGTACGTC. Protein: CSARVPGQSAYEQYV.

This clonotype was counted between two and nine times. The V gene is TRBV30, the J gene TRBJ1-1, with unresolved D. V lost 3 bases to trimming and J lost 1 base, with 6 bases between them. The CDR3 runs 12 residues. The germline V gene encodes CDR1 GTSNPN and CDR2 SVGIG (reference sequence). The CDR3 DNA follows: TGTGCCTGGAGGTGGCAGAACACTGAAGCTTTCTTT. Protein: CAWRWQNTEAFF.

The chain joins TRBV15 to TRBJ2-5; 7 nucleotides align to TRBD1. The germline CDR1 and CDR2 sequences are LNHNV and YYDKDF (reference sequence). The V and J ends lost 1 base and 7 bases, in that order; junction bases with no gene match: 0. CDR3 length: 12 amino acids. The CDR3 reads CATSRGQGTQYF. The CDR3, as DNA: TGTGCCACCAGCAGAGGACAGGGGACCCAGTACTTC.

The chain uses TRBV20-1 and TRBJ2-3; 7 bases map to TRBD2. Germline trimming cut 0 bases from V and 2 bases from J; bases unmatched to any gene: 2. CDR1 is DFQATT, CDR2 SNEGSKA, per germline (reference sequence). The CDR3 is 14 residues long. CDR3 nucleotides: TGCAGTGCTAGAGAGGGGGGGAACACAGATACGCAGTATTTT. Translating gives CSAREGGNTDTQYF.

The V gene is TRBV29-1, the J gene TRBJ1-4; a weak D match, TRBD1 (6 bases). Germline V gives CDR1 SQVTM, CDR2 ANQGSEA. This CDR3 contains 14 residues. V was cut by 7 bases and J by 8 bases, with 20 bases left in between. CDR3 region: CSGLSSRGGEKLFF. The CDR3 DNA sequence: TGCAGCGGCTTGAGTAGCAGGGGCGGCGAAAAACTGTTTTTT.

V and J are TRBV7-2 and TRBJ1-1; a possible D gene is TRBD1 (5 bases). The germline V gene encodes CDR1 SGHTA and CDR2 FQGNSA. The CDR3 extends over 15 amino acids. Trimming left V 9 bases short and J 5 bases short, with 22 bases between. CDR3 DNA: TGTGCCAGTAGTATAGGAGGAAAGAGGGGAACTGAAGCTTTCTTT. It is translated as CASSIGGKRGTEAFF.

Comment on this clonotype: One base away lies a much larger clone, so this may be a sequencing read error. The chain has TRBV2 and TRBJ2-7, with 8 nucleotides matching TRBD1. This CDR3 spans 14 amino acids. Trimming took 6 bases from V and 7 from J; bases not matched to a gene: 11. Germline V lookup: CDR1 SNHLY, CDR2 FYNNEI. DNA of the CDR3: TGTGCCAGCAGCGACAGGGGAGTGATCGAGGAGCAGTACTTC. Translated, it gives CASSDRGVIEEQYF.

This chain uses TRBV10-3 with TRBJ2-7, with D perhaps given as TRBD1 or TRBD2 (5 bases each). Germline V CDR1 and CDR2: ENHRY, SYGVKD. This CDR3 comprises 13 residues. Between the trimmed V and J ends, which lost 7 bases and 5 bases, there was a span of 15 bases. CDR3 in amino acids: CAIKGRGLNEQYF. The CDR3 coding sequence is TGTGCCATCAAGGGACGGGGTCTGAACGAGCAGTACTTC.

This clonotype turned up a few times. The CDR3 reads CASSNRQGFYEKLFF. For the CDR3, the DNA is TGTGCCAGCAGCAACCGACAGGGGTTTTATGAAAAACTGTTTTTT. J is TRBJ1-4 and V is TRBV7-8, with 8 bases aligning to TRBD1. Germline trimming cut 5 bases from V and 6 bases from J; bases unmatched to any gene: 8. The CDR3 is made up of 15 amino acids. The germline V gene has CDR1 SGHVS and CDR2 FQNEAQ.

For the CDR3, the DNA is TGTGCCAGCAGCTTCCCCCGGACTAGCGGGAGGATTGGCGAGCAGTACTTC. Translation: CASSFPRTSGRIGEQYF. This sequence joins TRBV19 and TRBJ2-7; 14 bases line up with TRBD2. Germline trimming cut 9 bases from V and 6 bases from J; bases unmatched to any gene: 16. The CDR3 loop spans 17 amino acids. CDR1 and CDR2 from the germline V gene are LNHDA and SQIVND (reference sequence).

Many counts were recorded for this clonotype. The rearrangement joins TRBV19 to TRBJ2-5; 12 nucleotides agree with TRBD2. Trimming took 5 bases from V and 1 from J; bases not matched to a gene: 5. CDR1 is LNHDA and CDR2 is SQIVND in the germline V gene (reference sequence). The CDR3 totals 16 residues. The CDR3 sequence: CASSVGLAGPQETQYF. CDR3 bases: TGTGCCAGTAGTGTCGGACTAGCGGGACCCCAAGAGACCCAGTACTTC.

The chain couples TRBV10-3 to TRBJ1-2; TRBD1 matches at 7 bases. The CDR3 consists of 12 residues. Germline V gene sequence: CDR1 ENHRY, CDR2 SYGVKD. V lost 6 bases to trimming and J lost 12 bases; unmatched junction nucleotides: 10. The CDR3 loop reads CAISAGTVGNTF. CDR3 DNA: TGTGCCATCAGCGCCGGGACAGTCGGAAACACCTTC.